These 9 T cell receptor beta chains came from one sample sequenced in a study of technical replicates of blood from a handful of donors. Profiling relied on immunoSEQ multiplex PCR, and the TCRdb table lists in-frame clones only, not all of them. Here the sample spans some 76,000 clones, 85% to 95% being singletons. Sequenced: T cells isolated from PBMCs. The receptors derive from a human donor in good health.

V is TRBV27 and J is TRBJ2-1; 7 bases align to TRBD1. This CDR3 spans 14 amino acids. CDR1 is MNHEY and CDR2 is SMNVEV in the germline V gene (reference sequence). The trim removed 3 bases at V and 7 bases at J, leaving 6 bases unmatched. The CDR3, as DNA: TGTGCCAGCAGTTTTTCCGGGACAGCTAATGAGCAGTTCTTC. This codes for CASSFSGTANEQFF.

The chain employs TRBV15 and TRBJ1-2; 9 nucleotides agree with TRBD1. Germline CDR1 is LNHNV and CDR2 is YYDKDF (reference sequence). After removal of 5 bases from V and 4 bases from J, the junction contained 5 bases not matched to a gene. There are 14 residues in the CDR3. In DNA, the CDR3 is TGTGCCACCAGCTGGACAGGGGTGGGCTATGGCTACACCTTC. As protein: CATSWTGVGYGYTF.

The table lists this clone with a count of one. This chain links TRBV7-2 with TRBJ1-2; D unclear. Per the germline V gene, CDR1 is SGHTA and CDR2 is FQGNSA. CDR3 length: 13 residues. The V and J ends lost 4 bases and 5 bases respectively, with 11 bases between them. CDR3 sequence reads: CASSYFFEYGYTF. DNA of the CDR3: TGTGCCAGCAGCTATTTCTTTGAGTATGGCTACACCTTC. The entire variable domain, with the rest obtained from reference TRBV7-2 and TRBJ1-2, is as follows: GAGVSQSPSNKVTEKGKDVELRCDPISGHTALYWYRQSLGQGLEFLIYFQGNSAPDKSGLPSDRFSAERTGGSVSTLTIQRTQQEDSAVYLCASSYFFEYGYTFGSGTRLTVV.

The V and J genes are TRBV11-1 and TRBJ2-1; 8 nucleotides line up with TRBD2. The V segment lost 7 bases and the J segment 1 base; nucleotides outside the gene matches: 6. This CDR3 region has 15 residues. Germline V gene sequence: CDR1 SGHAT, CDR2 FQDESV (reference sequence). The CDR3 region has the DNA TGTGCCAGCATCGTTAGCGGGGCTTCCTACAATGAGCAGTTCTTC. This codes for CASIVSGASYNEQFF.

The rearrangement uses TRBV7-2 and TRBJ1-1, with D maybe TRBD1 (5 bases). The CDR3 sequence is 12 residues long. V shed 2 bases and J shed 11 bases, with 12 bases lying between them. The germline V gene encodes CDR1 SGHTA and CDR2 FQGNSA. This chain's CDR3 is CASSLIQGKAFF. For the CDR3, the DNA is TGTGCCAGCAGCTTAATCCAGGGTAAGGCTTTCTTT.

The chain links TRBV29-1 to TRBJ1-1; D may be TRBD1 (6 bases). The V end lost 4 bases, the J end lost 3 bases, and 9 bases lay between the germline ends. Germline V lookup: CDR1 SQVTM, CDR2 ANQGSEA. The CDR3 is 12 amino acids. The CDR3: CSVAGGYTEAFF. The CDR3 bases are TGCAGCGTTGCGGGGGGCTACACTGAAGCTTTCTTT.

The J gene is TRBJ2-3, the V gene TRBV28, with D possibly matching TRBD2 (6 bases). The ends were cut back, 2 bases at V and 7 bases at J, with 10 bases in the middle. This CDR3 has 13 residues. Germline lookup yields CDR1 MDHEN and CDR2 SYDVKM. The CDR3 spells CASSLGGSNTQYF. As DNA, the CDR3 is TGTGCCAGCAGTTTAGGAGGGAGCAATACGCAGTATTTT.

V usage is TRBV30 and J usage is TRBJ2-7; a weak D match, TRBD2 (6 bases). The CDR3 has 16 residues. Trimming shortened V by 0 bases and J by 5 bases, and 20 bases separated the two germline ends. Germline V gene data show CDR1 as GTSNPN and CDR2 as SVGIG (reference sequence). CDR3 DNA sequence: TGTGCCTGGAGTGTACTCGGAGGGATGGGTCAGGACGAGCAGTACTTC. Translated: CAWSVLGGMGQDEQYF.

The count of this clone is one. This chain uses TRBV4-2 with TRBJ1-4; no clear D. Trimming stripped 4 bases from V and 8 bases from J, with 11 bases between. The CDR3 has 13 amino acids. CDR1 and CDR2 from the germline V gene are LGHNA and YNFKEQ. CDR3 sequence: CASSLTEGEKLFF. The CDR3 nucleotides are TGTGCCAGCAGCCTTACGGAGGGAGAAAAACTGTTTTTT.